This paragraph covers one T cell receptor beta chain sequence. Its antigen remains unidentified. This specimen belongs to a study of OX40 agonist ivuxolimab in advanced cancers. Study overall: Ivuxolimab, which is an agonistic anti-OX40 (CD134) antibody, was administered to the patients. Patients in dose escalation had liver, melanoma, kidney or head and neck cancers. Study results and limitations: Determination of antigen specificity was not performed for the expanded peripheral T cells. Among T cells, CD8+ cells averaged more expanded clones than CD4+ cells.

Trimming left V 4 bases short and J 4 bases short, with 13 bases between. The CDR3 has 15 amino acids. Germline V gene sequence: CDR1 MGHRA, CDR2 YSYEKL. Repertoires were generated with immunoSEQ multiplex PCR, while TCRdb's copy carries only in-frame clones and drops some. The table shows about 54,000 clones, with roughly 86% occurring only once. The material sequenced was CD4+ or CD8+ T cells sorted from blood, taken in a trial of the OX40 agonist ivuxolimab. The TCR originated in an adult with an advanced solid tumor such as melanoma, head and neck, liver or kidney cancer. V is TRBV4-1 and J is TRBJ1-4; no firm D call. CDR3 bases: TGCGCCAGCAGCCCCGCCGAGGGAGATAATGAAAAACTGTTTTTT. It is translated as CASSPAEGDNEKLFF.